This TCR beta chain was retrieved from a study of T-cell memory formation after mild COVID-19. Study-level information: TCR clusters largely stayed donor specific.

General study points: Contracting clones, day 15 to 85, had balanced CD4/CD8, and later expanders favored CD4+. Pre-infection memory held some responding clones, suggesting pre-existing cross-reactive T cells responded.

The 5'RACE method, run with constant-segment primers, produced TCR alpha and TCR beta cDNA libraries (carrying sample barcodes and UMIs). Each CDR3 protein is one row after TCRdb ran MiXCR on the 5' RACE reads. The sample shows about 620,000 distinct CDR3 sequences, 18% of them seen only once. There are many counts of this clonotype. The antigen remains unidentified. The CDR3 runs 13 residues. The germline gives CDR1 LNHDA, CDR2 SQIVND (reference sequence). Trimming pared 7 bases from V and 2 bases from J, leaving 10 bases between. The sequence was obtained from an adult woman who had mild COVID-19 (a few samples of this study predate the infection). Cell type and time point are not known. This rearrangement joins TRBV19 to TRBJ2-3; D is uncertain. The sequenced sample was PBMCs or a T cell subset sorted from them (not recorded which). The CDR3 DNA reads TGTGCCAGTAATTATGCCTTCACAGATACGCAGTATTTT. Protein product: CASNYAFTDTQYF.